Below, 21 T cell receptor beta chains from the same sample are listed, as sequenced in a study of T cell responses to AZD1222 COVID-19 vaccine. The repertoire was sequenced with immunoSEQ multiplex PCR; TCRdb's copy has only in-frame clones and lacks some. The sample records some 100,000 clones, approximately 87% being singletons. Sequencing was performed on peripheral blood, taken on day 0 of AZD1222 vaccination. These receptors all stem from an adult in good health.

The chain uses TRBV7-8 and TRBJ2-7; D may be TRBD2 (6 bases). The CDR3 covers 15 residues. V lost 5 bases and J lost 2, with 16 bases in between. CDR1 is SGHVS, CDR2 FQNEAQ, per germline. The CDR3 loop reads CASSPPPGLPYEQYF. CDR3 nucleotides: TGTGCCAGCAGCCCCCCCCCGGGACTCCCCTACGAGCAGTACTTC.

The chain couples TRBV6-6 to TRBJ2-1; possible D gene TRBD1, 5 bases. CDR1 is MNHNY, CDR2 SVGAGI, per germline (reference sequence). V was cut by 11 bases and J by 10 bases, with 21 bases left in between. There are 13 residues in the CDR3. This CDR3 reads CAGTSLGQREQFF. The CDR3 DNA is TGTGCCGGCACTTCTTTGGGGCAAAGGGAGCAGTTCTTC.

CDR3 loop: CASSQTDRLEHGYTF. The DNA of the CDR3 is TGTGCCAGCAGCCAGACGGACAGACTAGAGCATGGCTACACCTTC. V usage is TRBV14 and J usage is TRBJ1-2; D is possibly TRBD1 (6 bases). Looked up from germline, CDR1 is SGHDN and CDR2 is FVKESK. V was pared by 3 bases and J by 6 bases, with 17 bases between. The CDR3 spans 15 residues. Drawing the rest from reference TRBV14 and TRBJ1-2, the complete variable domain is EAGVTQFPSHSVIEKGQTVTLRCDPISGHDNLYWYRRVMGKEIKFLLHFVKESKQDESGMPNNRFLAERTGGTYSTLKVQPAELEDSGVYFCASSQTDRLEHGYTFGSGTRLTVV.

This rearrangement joins TRBV3-1 (or the pseudogene TRBV3-2) to TRBJ1-5; a possible D gene is TRBD1 (5 bases). The CDR3 is made up of 16 amino acids. V was trimmed by 4 bases and J by 4 bases, leaving 17 bases between them. Germline V gives CDR1 LGHDT, CDR2 YNNKEL (reference sequence). CDR3 amino acids: CASSRTGQGRNQPQHF. CDR3 nucleotide sequence: TGTGCCAGCAGCCGCACGGGCCAGGGCAGGAATCAGCCCCAGCATTTT.

The V gene is TRBV7-3, the J gene TRBJ2-3, with D possibly TRBD1 on 5 matching bases. CDR3 length equals 15 residues. Germline lookup yields CDR1 SGHTA and CDR2 FQGTGA. The germline V and J ends were trimmed by 5 bases and 2 bases, with 14 bases remaining between them. CDR3 coding DNA: TGTGCCAGCAGCAGGGGTTCCACCATCACAGATACGCAGTATTTT. This gives the protein CASSRGSTITDTQYF.

The rearrangement uses TRBV13 and TRBJ2-1, with 8 bases aligning to TRBD1. CDR3 size: 16 residues. Germline values: CDR1 PRHDT, CDR2 FYEKMQ (reference sequence). V lost 5 bases, J lost 0 bases, and 6 bases stayed unmatched. CDR3 sequence reads: CASSPRTGSSYNEQFF. The CDR3 bases are TGTGCCAGCAGCCCCCGGACAGGGAGCTCCTACAATGAGCAGTTCTTC.

This clone has just a few counts. This rearrangement joins TRBV19 to TRBJ2-2; D ambiguous. The germline V gene encodes CDR1 LNHDA and CDR2 SQIVND (reference sequence). Trimming shortened V by 3 bases and J by 9 bases, and 5 bases separated the two germline ends. This CDR3 is built from 11 residues. The CDR3 bases are TGTGCCAGTAGTATTCGGAGGGAGCTGTTTTTT. As protein: CASSIRRELFF.

The chain couples TRBV27 to TRBJ2-1; D gene uncertain. Trimming removed 6 bases at V and 7 bases at J, with 19 bases between. Germline assignment: CDR1 MNHEY and CDR2 SMNVEV (reference sequence). The length of the CDR3 is 15 residues. CDR3 sequence: CASRFSGTGVNEQFF. The CDR3 DNA sequence: TGTGCCAGCAGATTTTCAGGTACCGGCGTGAATGAGCAGTTCTTC.

The chain couples TRBV7-9 to TRBJ1-5; 9 bases map to TRBD1. J gave up 2 bases and V 5 bases, and 4 bases lay outside the gene matches. Germline CDR1 and CDR2: SEHNR and FQNEAQ (reference sequence). This CDR3 region has 15 residues. CDR3 residues: CASSLQGAGNQPQHF. The CDR3 DNA is TGTGCCAGCAGCCTACAGGGGGCTGGCAATCAGCCCCAGCATTTT.

The chain joins TRBV19 to TRBJ2-1; TRBD2 is a possible D gene (7 bases). Germline loops: CDR1 LNHDA, CDR2 SQIVND (reference sequence). CDR3 length: 13 residues. With 7 bases removed from V and 6 bases from J, the gap between germline ends came to 13 bases. CDR3 residues: CASTSGQTNEQFF. CDR3 DNA: TGTGCCAGTACTAGCGGACAGACCAATGAGCAGTTCTTC.

This clone was observed a few times. V and J are TRBV5-4 and TRBJ1-4; D is undetermined. The CDR3 is made up of 13 amino acids. Trimming took off 0 bases at V and 6 bases at J, with 6 bases between the two ends. Germline CDR1 and CDR2: SGHNT and YYREEE (reference sequence). The chain's CDR3 is CASSLALDEKLFF. For the CDR3, the DNA is TGTGCCAGCAGCTTGGCCCTAGATGAAAAACTGTTTTTT. The full variable domain, with the rest looked up from reference TRBV5-4 and TRBJ1-4, is ETGVTQSPTHLIKTRGQQVTLRCSSQSGHNTVSWYQQALGQGPQFIFQYYREEENGRGNFPPRFSGLQFPNYSSELNVNALELDDSALYLCASSLALDEKLFFGSGTQLSVL.

This clone has only a few counts. The V gene is TRBV7-2, the J gene TRBJ2-5; 7 bases match TRBD2. Germline V CDR1 and CDR2: SGHTA, FQGNSA. The CDR3 contains 16 residues. V gave up 2 bases and J gave up 5 bases; unmatched junction bases: 11. The CDR3, as DNA: TGTGCCAGCAGCTTACTGGGGGGAGGGGCGCGCGAGACCCAGTACTTC. Its protein is CASSLLGGGARETQYF.

This sequence joins TRBV11-1 and TRBJ2-2; D tentatively reads TRBD1 or TRBD2 (5 bases each). This CDR3 is 15 amino acids long. Trimming took off 4 bases at V and 5 bases at J, with 14 bases between the two ends. Germline CDR1 SGHAT, CDR2 FQDESV (reference sequence). The CDR3 sequence is CASSSRVPGTGELFF. The CDR3 DNA reads as TGTGCCAGCAGCTCCAGGGTCCCGGGGACCGGGGAGCTGTTTTTT.

The V call is TRBV30, the J call TRBJ1-4; D is unclear. This CDR3 is 13 amino acids long. Between the trimmed V and J ends, which lost 4 bases and 2 bases, there was a span of 8 bases. Per germline, CDR1 GTSNPN and CDR2 SVGIG (reference sequence). This chain's CDR3 is CAWNGRTNEKLFF. CDR3 nucleotide sequence: TGTGCCTGGAACGGAAGGACTAATGAAAAACTGTTTTTT.

J is TRBJ1-1 and V is TRBV18, with D unresolved. V lost 3 bases and J lost 0, with 5 bases in between. This CDR3 has 13 residues. Germline-derived CDR1 and CDR2 are KGHSH and LQKENI. CDR3 loop: CASSPHMNTEAFF. For the CDR3, the DNA is TGTGCCAGCTCACCTCACATGAACACTGAAGCTTTCTTT. Drawing the rest from reference TRBV18 and TRBJ1-1, the complete variable domain is NAGVMQNPRHLVRRRGQEARLRCSPMKGHSHVYWYRQLPEEGLKFMVYLQKENIIDESGMPKERFSAEFPKEGPSILRIQQVVRGDSAAYFCASSPHMNTEAFFGQGTRLTVV.

The chain combines TRBV19 with TRBJ1-6; D is unresolved. Trimming pared 9 bases from V and 9 bases from J, leaving 18 bases between. Per the germline V gene, CDR1 is LNHDA and CDR2 is SQIVND (reference sequence). The CDR3 totals 14 residues. The CDR3 DNA sequence: TGTGCCAGCCGAGGGTCGGGGTTGGGTTCACCCCTCCACTTT. Translating it yields CASRGSGLGSPLHF.

This sequence joins TRBV19 and TRBJ2-7; D is perhaps TRBD2 (6 bases). Trimming stripped 5 bases from V and 5 bases from J, with 13 bases between. CDR3 length equals 13 residues. The germline gives CDR1 LNHDA, CDR2 SQIVND (reference sequence). CDR3 protein: CASSRGEAHEQYF. The DNA of the CDR3 is TGTGCCAGTAGTCGCGGGGAGGCCCACGAGCAGTACTTC.

The chain is built from TRBV28 and TRBJ2-7; 7 bases line up with TRBD1. Losses at the gene ends were 10 bases for V and 4 bases for J; bases not matched to a gene: 10. This CDR3 comprises 13 residues. Germline assignment: CDR1 MDHEN and CDR2 SYDVKM. CDR3 protein: CAIQTGAWYEQYF. CDR3 nucleotides: TGTGCCATACAAACAGGGGCCTGGTACGAGCAGTACTTC.

This clone appeared a single time. The rearrangement uses TRBV4-3 and TRBJ1-2; D uncertain. The CDR3 spans 16 residues. V was clipped by 0 bases and J by 5 bases, with 16 bases between them. From germline, CDR1 is LGHNA and CDR2 YSLEER. DNA for the CDR3: TGCGCCAGCAGCCAAGAACTAAGGACCGCTACTTATGGCTACACCTTC. It yields the protein CASSQELRTATYGYTF.

The rearrangement uses TRBV20-1 and TRBJ2-7; 14 bases match TRBD2. The J segment lost 3 bases and the V segment lost 3 bases, leaving 13 bases of the junction unmatched. This CDR3 comprises 18 residues. CDR1 and CDR2 from the germline V gene are DFQATT and SNEGSKA (reference sequence). CDR3: CSASPLETSGRGYYEQYF. CDR3 DNA: TGCAGTGCTAGTCCCCTTGAGACTAGCGGGAGGGGATACTACGAGCAGTACTTC.

V usage is TRBV9 and J usage is TRBJ2-1, with D perhaps TRBD1 (6 bases). V was trimmed by 2 bases and J by 2 bases, leaving 11 bases between them. The CDR3 spans 15 residues. Germline V gene lookup returns CDR1 SGDLS and CDR2 YYNGEE. The CDR3 protein is CASSVLDRTYNEQFF. CDR3 nucleotides: TGTGCCAGCAGCGTCCTGGACAGAACCTACAATGAGCAGTTCTTC.